The rows below give T cell receptor beta chains drawn from one sample of a study of CD8 T cells in ankylosing spondylitis. MiXCR, applied by TCRdb to the 5' RACE reads, yields one record per CDR3 protein. In the table there are roughly 150,000 distinct CDR3 sequences, approximately 10% of which are singletons. The sample comprised blood, either unsorted or a sorted T cell fraction (not recorded which). These receptors all stem from a female donor with ankylosing spondylitis or in good health (not recorded which). Each CDR3 is given with its conserved first and last residue. Each record gives: J gene, V gene, CDR3 protein.

>TRBJ1-5|TRBV12-3/TRBV12-4
CASSLEDSNQPQHF
>TRBJ2-7|TRBV7-9
CASSSISHEQYF
>TRBJ2-1|TRBV9
CASSRGAGSRDEQFF
>TRBJ1-1|TRBV19
CASERGEAFF
>TRBJ1-1|TRBV4-3
CASSQDKGANTEAFF
>TRBJ2-6|TRBV9
CASSVGLTGANVLTF
>TRBJ2-3|TRBV15
CATSSPNRERYTQYF
>TRBJ2-1|TRBV28
CASSFPGDRNEQFF
>TRBJ2-3|TRBV9
CASSVGRSDTQYF
>TRBJ2-7|TRBV7-9
CASSLDPRDEQYF